The clone carrying this T cell receptor beta chain occurred a few times. Its specificity is not known. As for time point: baseline, week 1 (first vaccination visit). Treatment indicated: pre-vaccination baseline after standard-of-care therapy. Astrocytomas found in donors were new, WHO grade 3 or 4, IDH1-mutant and ATRX-lost. Sequencing was performed with immunoSEQ multiplex PCR; in TCRdb, only in-frame clones are kept and a portion is missing. This sample yields about 92,000 clones, of which around four fifths are seen a single time; 7% to 9% belongs to the top ten. This specimen belongs to a study of a mutant IDH1 vaccine in newly diagnosed glioma. Overall study context: Earlier therapy was either radiotherapy, temozolomide, or both, and most got both. Regarding the study as a whole: Seemingly, top peripheral T cell clonotype changes bore no relation to pseudoprogression.

The sequence was obtained from a woman in her 50s with glioma. Sequenced here: PBMCs, sampled from a glioma patient treated with radiotherapy, temozolomide or both.

The CDR3 region has the DNA TGTGCCAGCAGTTATCACGACAGGCGCCTTGAAGCTTTCTTT. Encoded protein: CASSYHDRRLEAFF. The V call is TRBV6-5, the J call TRBJ1-1, with a tentative D call TRBD1 (6 bases). Germline V gene data show CDR1 as MNHEY and CDR2 as SVGAGI. V was trimmed by 3 bases and J by 7 bases, leaving 15 bases between them. The CDR3 runs 14 residues.